A single T cell receptor (beta chain) is shown here with its context. It has no known antigen specificity. It has no much larger one-base neighbor in the sample; base qualities were not kept. The data belong to a study of cytomegalovirus exposure and HLA in healthy donors (dated by TCRdb to about 2017). The study in broad terms: An earlier analysis of several hundred of the donors reported 276 Gb of sequence data and 117 million unique TCR beta sequences obtained from some 170 million T cells. A later analysis re-analyzed previously published TCR beta repertoires from approximately 700 donors and added high-resolution HLA genotyping to study TCR occurrence patterns. Donor age, sex, ethnicity and CMV serostatus were collected together with the repertoire data. To predict cytomegalovirus infection status, the study brought together high-throughput TCR immunosequencing, statistical association of individual TCRs with disease status, and machine learning. Rather than drawing on any new phenotypic data, the later analysis identified candidate immune exposures from TCR beta sequences and the way those sequences occurred across donors. Roughly five DR-DQ haplotypes were treated as single units for association and clustering because of strong linkage in the cohort. The genetic ancestry cluster associated with self-reported Caucasian donors included 81% of the roughly 400 genotyped donors. A separate validation cohort of over 95 different subjects was used in addition to the roughly 620-subject first cohort. Using immunosequencing, the study profiled T cell repertoires from fewer than 700 subjects and related those repertoires to cytomegalovirus serostatus. An early release that covered roughly 600 HLA-typed donors contained approximately 300 gigabases of sequencing data and tens of millions of unique TCR sequences. HLA typing covered class I and class II loci at four-digit resolution. Every repertoire in the discovery cohort had been generated on one and the same sequencing platform. Genome-wide SNP genotypes for about 60% of the roughly 670 donors were used in a later genetic analysis, which treated that subset as a discovery cohort. The aim of the study was to test whether cataloging public T cell receptors could identify signatures of past pathogen exposure. On average, roughly 240,000 unique TCR beta nucleotide sequences were sequenced per donor among 398 genotyped donors of the cohort, with approximately 18% of those sequences being non-productive. Typing coverage varied by locus: about 629-640 donors for A, B, C, DRB1 and DQB1; about 520 for DQA1; around 610 for DPA1; 450 to 480 for DPB1. In an earlier analysis of roughly 540 of the donors, high-throughput TCR beta sequencing was used to judge whether each TCR beta V gene segment behaved as functional or pseudogenic. Summary of the overall study and its limitations: An association between a missense DCLRE1C variant and V-gene and J-gene trimming of TCR beta chains was found in a later genetic analysis and replicated in an independent cohort. At a false discovery rate of 0.05, a later analysis linked about 16,000 TCR beta sequences to specific HLA alleles. Compared with the approximately 600-donor mean, donors in an Asian-associated ancestry cluster had fewer N-insertions in productive TCRs, according to a later genetic analysis. In this cohort, only TCR beta chains were sequenced, and detectable features were limited by the absence of alpha or paired-chain data. Several of the top co-occurrence clusters appeared to be linked to parvovirus B19, influenza, CMV and Epstein-Barr virus, according to a later analysis. Most TCR sequences were seen in very few donors, while some public TCRs were found in many individuals. An earlier analysis of 587 of the donors showed that most TCR beta V segments appeared in productive rearrangements either about 90% or about 30% of the time, which broadly matched IMGT annotations. A later analysis found that HLA-associated TCR beta chains were more clonally expanded and had lower generation probabilities than equally common non-associated chains. A few of the identified cytomegalovirus-associated TCR beta chains were confirmed in vitro to be specific for cytomegalovirus antigens. A later analysis found that most CMV-associated TCR beta chains appeared HLA-restricted, with HLA associations seemingly driven largely by CMV exposure. CMV serostatus was the only immune exposure information available for the cohort. Linkage disequilibrium might explain the correlated functional status among segregating V segments, but an unknown experimental factor could not be ruled out. Cytomegalovirus status was reported to be diagnosed by the classifier with high specificity and sensitivity in both the original and validation cohorts. In a later analysis, TCR association rates were found to vary across HLA loci, with the most associated TCRs seen for DRB1 alleles and the fewest for HLA-C alleles. The study listed over 150 TCR beta chains as associated with cytomegalovirus. Because some donors lacked HLA typing at each locus, the association tests relied only on the typed subset. Sequencing depth was assumed to be roughly uniform across donors in the presence/absence analyses, though that assumption may not hold. Around 16 rarely observed V segments, including chromosome 9 orphons, were excluded from the earlier analysis of approximately 500 of the donors because counts were too low. The authors suggested that the approach could potentially be extended to other disease states and immunological phenotypes. A further reported finding was that TCR beta sequences accurately predicted the HLA-A and HLA-B alleles for most subjects in the first cohort. The sequencing pipeline was judged likely to have produced a cluster of highly shared sequence variants as a technical artifact. Assigning TCR associations to individual alleles was difficult when HLA alleles, especially DR and DQ, strongly co-occurred. Some IMGT-functional V segments, including TRBV6-2 and TRBV6-3, could not be told apart with the 87-base-pair reads, so those segments were excluded.

The library was built by means of the immunoSEQ multiplex PCR assay. For the multiplex PCR, a mixture combining 60 forward primers for TCR Vbeta segments and 13 reverse primers for TCR Jbeta segments was used. The CDR3 region of rearranged TCR beta genes was amplified from genomic DNA by a multiplex PCR assay. The amplified TCR beta libraries were sequenced on the Illumina HiSeq System as 87-base-pair reads. In the original analysis: In a later analysis, 77 million or so unique TCR beta chains were counted across the 690 or so repertoires, and roughly 10 million of these chains were shared by at least two donors. Raw reads were error-corrected and collapsed into unique sequences with a nearest-neighbor algorithm that merged closely related sequences to remove PCR and sequencing errors. CDR3 sequences were aligned to IMGT reference sequences to assign V, D and J gene segments. Each retained sequence needed at least a six-nucleotide match to both a V gene segment and a J gene segment. Rearrangements were classified as productive when the CDR3 lacked stop codons and remained in frame with V and J, and all other rearrangements were classified as non-productive. CDR3 was defined by IMGT convention, running from the second conserved V-encoded cysteine to the conserved J-encoded phenylalanine. Sequences without an unambiguous match to a single V gene segment were excluded from the earlier analysis of approximately 600 of the donors. An earlier analysis of several hundred of the donors called V segments functional above 56.7% productive rearrangements and segregating when the between-donor standard deviation exceeded 5%. A statistical classification framework was built for diagnosing cytomegalovirus status from the catalog of TCR beta chain sequences. In a later analysis, TCR nucleotide sequences were compared against IMGT/GENE-DB human TR gene sequences so that V and J genes could be assigned. In a later analysis, CDR3 sequences and most-parsimonious VDJ recombination scenarios were assigned using the TCRdist pipeline. In a later analysis, each TCR beta chain was defined by its CDR3 amino acid sequence together with its V-gene family, and reads without a unique V-gene family were excluded. As a way to deal with suspected cross-contamination and a sequencing artifact, a later analysis dropped roughly 620 nucleotide sequences that were highly shared and had low generation probability. In a later analysis, a clonal expansion index for each public chain was calculated from normalized within-repertoire ranks of inferred template counts. A later analysis computed generation probabilities with a VDJ recombination model fitted to out-of-frame rearrangements, and checked the results against IGoR. In a later analysis, TCR-TCR, TCR-HLA and TCR-CMV co-occurrence was scored with hypergeometric tests, and a repertoire-size bias correction was applied to TCR pairs. False discovery rates were estimated in a later analysis by permuting HLA or CMV assignments 20 times. In a later analysis, co-occurring TCRs were grouped using DBSCAN, with TCRdist sequence similarity added in when clustering inside HLA-allele-positive subsets. Co-occurrence clustering excluded repertoires with fewer than 30,000 or more than 120,000 public chains, plus five with anomalous nucleotide sharing. Entries here come from immuneACCESS through TCRdb and include only in-frame sequences with V and J called. Some clones fail to appear in such tables; in the studies checked, an unresolved V gene covers under half of the shortfall, and the cause of the remainder is unknown. D and trimming come from the DNA, and the V and J calls and clone size come from that table. This sample holds over 30,000 clones; about 70% were observed only once. Of the sample, over 9.5% is held by the ten largest clones.

The cohort was made up of 500 to 850 healthy bone marrow donors. At the time of sampling, every cohort member was nominally healthy, though immune exposures that went unrecorded were likely present. The donor was CMV seropositive and was included in the group of 250 to 350 seropositive cohort members. A peripheral blood sample was provided by each donor, and peripheral blood mononuclear cells were used for TCR beta sequencing. Genomic DNA extraction from the blood cell samples was performed with the Qiagen DNeasy Blood Extraction Kit. The germline V gene gives CDR1 as MNHEY and CDR2 as SVGAGI. V is shortened by 7 bases, J by 5 bases, and the region joining them spans 14 bases. CDR3 length: 13 amino acids, cysteine to phenylalanine. Just CDR3 DNA is preserved here, 39 bases in frame from base 1.

The receptor comes from a man aged 40-55 years in good health and CMV-seropositive. Sample: PBMCs. This chain is built from TRBV6-5 and TRBJ2-5; no D gene can be assigned with confidence. The DNA sequence reads TGTGCCAGCACCCTACCCGGGTCGGAGACCCAGTACTTC. This translates into CASTLPGSETQYF.